Each of the 23 T cell receptor beta chains below was sequenced from the same sample in a study of T cells in tumors after PD-1 blockade. Data came from immunoSEQ multiplex PCR; TCRdb stores just in-frame clones and leaves some out. The table lists around 13,000 clones, around four fifths of them singletons. The specimen was PBMCs, collected after anti-PD-1 treatment. The receptors originated from a human donor with basal cell carcinoma.

The V call is TRBV28, the J call TRBJ1-2; no clear D gene. Germline loops: CDR1 MDHEN, CDR2 SYDVKM. Trimming pared 3 bases from V and 8 bases from J, leaving 10 bases between. This CDR3 is 12 amino acids long. The CDR3 is CASSLRRRGYTF. CDR3 coding DNA: TGTGCCAGCAGTTTGCGGAGACGGGGCTACACCTTC.

The chain carries TRBV28 and TRBJ2-6, with 8 bases fitting TRBD1. Trimming cost V 4 bases and J 0 bases; bases outside gene matches: 8. The CDR3 totals 18 residues. Germline assignment: CDR1 MDHEN and CDR2 SYDVKM. CDR3 in amino acids: CASSSGQGISSGANVLTF. The CDR3 nucleotides read TGTGCCAGCAGTTCTGGACAGGGCATTAGCTCTGGGGCCAACGTCCTGACTTTC. The entire variable domain, with the rest obtained from reference TRBV28 and TRBJ2-6, is as follows: DVKVTQSSRYLVKRTGEKVFLECVQDMDHENMFWYRQDPGLGLRLIYFSYDVKMKEKGDIPEGYSVSREKKERFSLILESASTNQTSMYLCASSSGQGISSGANVLTFGAGSRLTVL.

The chain uses TRBV2 and TRBJ2-2, with unresolved D. The CDR3 totals 14 residues. With 2 bases removed from V and 4 bases from J, the gap between germline ends came to 8 bases. Germline values: CDR1 SNHLY, CDR2 FYNNEI. The CDR3 region has the DNA TGTGCCAGCAGTGAAATGGATTTCACCGGGGAGCTGTTTTTT. Protein sequence: CASSEMDFTGELFF.

The J gene is TRBJ1-4, the V gene TRBV30; a weak D match, TRBD1 (5 bases). Trimming took off 1 base at V and 5 bases at J, with 11 bases between the two ends. This CDR3 comprises 14 residues. Looked up from germline, CDR1 is GTSNPN and CDR2 is SVGIG (reference sequence). The CDR3 DNA is TGTGCCTGGAGTGCCAGGGCTAAAAATGAAAAACTGTTTTTT. Protein sequence: CAWSARAKNEKLFF.

The V call is TRBV28, the J call TRBJ2-1; 7 nucleotides match TRBD2. The V gene end was trimmed by 6 bases and the J gene end by 7 bases; junction bases not matched to a gene: 3. Germline V CDR1 and CDR2: MDHEN, SYDVKM. CDR3 size: 12 residues. The DNA for the CDR3 is TGTGCCAGCAGCCCCGGGAGGAATGAGCAGTTCTTC. Translated, it gives CASSPGRNEQFF.

V is TRBV7-9 and J is TRBJ2-5; tentatively, D is TRBD2 (5 bases). The CDR3 spans 14 residues. V lost 7 bases and J lost 5, with 17 bases in between. Germline-derived CDR1 and CDR2 are SEHNR and FQNEAQ (reference sequence). The CDR3 here is CASTFLRSGETQYF. DNA of the CDR3: TGTGCCAGCACCTTTTTACGGTCGGGGGAGACCCAGTACTTC.

The gene calls are TRBV24-1 and TRBJ1-1, with a tentative D call TRBD1 (5 bases). The V end lost 5 bases, the J end lost 4 bases, and 10 bases lay between the germline ends. The CDR3 sequence is 13 residues long. Germline lookup yields CDR1 KGHDR and CDR2 SFDVKD. The CDR3 protein is CATSVPGGTEAFF. In DNA form, the CDR3 reads TGTGCCACCAGTGTTCCGGGGGGCACTGAAGCTTTCTTT.

This chain connects TRBV7-9 to TRBJ2-3; 13 nucleotides align to TRBD2. V trimming: 5 bases; J trimming: 2 bases; junction bases outside the gene matches: 4. CDR3 length: 16 amino acids. Germline V gene data show CDR1 as SEHNR and CDR2 as FQNEAQ (reference sequence). This chain's CDR3 is CASSPGTSGNTDTQYF. The CDR3 coding sequence is TGTGCCAGCAGCCCCGGGACTAGCGGGAACACAGATACGCAGTATTTT.

V and J are TRBV6-5 and TRBJ2-7; TRBD1 matches at 8 bases. Germline CDR1 and CDR2: MNHEY and SVGAGI. CDR3 length equals 13 residues. Losses at the gene ends were 7 bases for V and 2 bases for J; bases not matched to a gene: 4. CDR3 sequence: CASTDRAPYEQYF. In DNA form, the CDR3 reads TGTGCCAGCACGGACAGGGCACCCTACGAGCAGTACTTC.

The V gene is TRBV28, the J gene TRBJ1-6, with a weak D call TRBD1 (6 bases). This CDR3 spans 14 amino acids. The germline gives CDR1 MDHEN, CDR2 SYDVKM. Trimming shortened V by 6 bases and J by 5 bases, and 11 bases separated the two germline ends. This chain's CDR3 is CASSPGTHNSPLHF. DNA for the CDR3: TGTGCCAGCAGCCCCGGGACACATAATTCACCCCTCCACTTT.

This chain uses TRBV30 with TRBJ2-1; perhaps TRBD2 as D (6 bases). CDR3 length: 17 residues. Trimming shortened V by 1 base and J by 5 bases, and 21 bases separated the two germline ends. Germline V lookup: CDR1 GTSNPN, CDR2 SVGIG (reference sequence). Written as DNA, the CDR3 is TGTGCCTGGAGTGCCGTCTTGGGGCGGGGACTTAACAATGAGCAGTTCTTC. Residues: CAWSAVLGRGLNNEQFF.

The rearrangement links TRBV5-3 to TRBJ1-1; maybe TRBD1 (5 bases). TRBV5-3 qualifies as an ORF whose function is uncertain. This CDR3 comprises 16 residues. The V gene lost 0 bases and the J gene lost 1 base, with 13 bases spanning the gap. CDR3 DNA: TGTGCCAGAAGCTTGGCCCCGGGGCACGGGAACACTGAAGCTTTCTTT. Translation gives CARSLAPGHGNTEAFF.

The V gene is TRBV6-6, the J gene TRBJ1-2, with a tentative D call TRBD1 (6 bases). V was clipped by 8 bases and J by 3 bases, with 16 bases between them. The CDR3 loop spans 14 amino acids. Germline CDR1 MNHNY, CDR2 SVGAGI (reference sequence). The CDR3 sequence is CASARTDGDYGYTF. As DNA, the CDR3 is TGTGCCAGCGCAAGGACAGATGGCGACTATGGCTACACCTTC.

The V and J genes are TRBV19 and TRBJ2-7, with D possibly being TRBD1 (6 bases). Germline values: CDR1 LNHDA, CDR2 SQIVND (reference sequence). This CDR3 is built from 15 residues. V lost 7 bases to trimming and J lost 3 bases, with 19 bases between them. The CDR3 is CASTAGQGRFYEQYF. CDR3 nucleotides: TGTGCCAGTACTGCCGGGCAGGGGCGTTTCTACGAGCAGTACTTC.

By frequency in the sample, this clone is medium-sized (0.01 to 0.1%). The V call is TRBV4-1, the J call TRBJ1-2; no firm D call. Trimming took 3 bases from V and 12 from J, leaving 17 bases between them. From germline, CDR1 is MGHRA and CDR2 YSYEKL. The CDR3 covers 13 residues. Written as DNA, the CDR3 is TGCGCCAGCAGCCAGGAAGTCAAGGTTAGAAACACCTTC. Amino acid sequence: CASSQEVKVRNTF.

There are a few counts of this clone. This chain's CDR3 is CASSVGADTQYF. The CDR3 nucleotides read TGTGCCAGCAGCGTAGGGGCGGATACGCAGTATTTT. The chain links TRBV9 to TRBJ2-3; the D is unclear. Between the trimmed V and J ends, which lost 0 bases and 6 bases, there was a span of 5 bases. The CDR3 length is 12 residues. Germline CDR1 and CDR2: SGDLS and YYNGEE.

The chain joins TRBV4-1 to TRBJ2-2, with a weak D call TRBD2 (5 bases). V dropped 3 bases and J dropped 7 bases, with 30 bases sitting between them. The germline CDR1 and CDR2 sequences are MGHRA and YSYEKL. This CDR3 is built from 20 residues. The CDR3 sequence: CASSHPGLSGSRLRIGELFF. The DNA for the CDR3 is TGCGCCAGCAGCCACCCCGGTCTTTCGGGGTCCCGTCTTCGCATCGGGGAGCTGTTTTTT.

This clone showed up just a few times. The chain uses TRBV25-1 and TRBJ2-5, with D perhaps matching TRBD2 (7 bases). The germline V gene encodes CDR1 MGHDK and CDR2 SYGVNS. Between the trimmed V and J ends, which lost 3 bases and 0 bases, there was a span of 8 bases. The CDR3 has 14 amino acids. DNA of the CDR3: TGTGCCAGCAGTGAGCGGGGGCACCAAGAGACCCAGTACTTC. It codes for CASSERGHQETQYF.

V gene TRBV3-1 (or the pseudogene TRBV3-2) combines with J gene TRBJ2-1, with 8 bases lining up with TRBD2. The junction had 8 bases not matched to a gene; V was cut back by 2 bases and J by 2 bases. Per the germline V gene, CDR1 is LGHDT and CDR2 is YNNKEL (reference sequence). The CDR3 runs 17 residues. The CDR3 loop reads CASSQTGGSFTYNEQFF. The CDR3 DNA is TGTGCCAGCAGCCAAACGGGGGGGTCTTTTACCTACAATGAGCAGTTCTTC.

This chain joins TRBV6-5 and TRBJ1-3; D is unresolved. Trimming removed 7 bases at V and 2 bases at J, with 3 bases between. Germline V gene lookup returns CDR1 MNHEY and CDR2 SVGAGI. The CDR3 sequence is 11 residues long. The CDR3 nucleotides are TGTGCCAGCAATCCTGGAAACACCATATATTTT. Protein sequence: CASNPGNTIYF.

The chain joins TRBV28 to TRBJ2-3, with D maybe TRBD1 (6 bases). Looked up from germline, CDR1 is MDHEN and CDR2 is SYDVKM. This CDR3 contains 16 residues. V was trimmed by 4 bases and J by 6 bases, leaving 20 bases between them. This CDR3 is CASSSPNMRGSDTQYF. The DNA of the CDR3 is TGTGCCAGCAGTTCCCCGAATATGAGGGGGTCGGATACGCAGTATTTT.

This rearrangement joins TRBV28 to TRBJ2-1; 10 bases align to TRBD1. The junction had 2 bases not matched to a gene; V was cut back by 1 base and J by 2 bases. The CDR3 length is 16 residues. Germline assignment: CDR1 MDHEN and CDR2 SYDVKM. The CDR3 nucleotides are TGTGCCAGCAGTTTATCCGGGACAGGGGCCTACAATGAGCAGTTCTTC. Encoded protein: CASSLSGTGAYNEQFF. Filled out from reference TRBV28 and TRBJ2-1, the complete variable domain reads DVKVTQSSRYLVKRTGEKVFLECVQDMDHENMFWYRQDPGLGLRLIYFSYDVKMKEKGDIPEGYSVSREKKERFSLILESASTNQTSMYLCASSLSGTGAYNEQFFGPGTRLTVL.

This sequence joins TRBV7-2 and TRBJ2-2; D gene ambiguous. V was shortened by 5 bases and J by 6 bases, with 19 bases between the two germline ends. The CDR3 length is 16 residues. Germline V gene sequence: CDR1 SGHTA, CDR2 FQGNSA. Here the CDR3 reads CASSVARLGWSGELFF. DNA of the CDR3: TGTGCCAGCAGCGTCGCGCGGTTGGGGTGGTCCGGGGAGCTGTTTTTT.